The 2 T cell receptor beta chains given below trace back to one sample, sequenced in a study of blood T cell repertoires in COVID-19. Sequencing used immunoSEQ multiplex PCR; TCRdb keeps in-frame clones, though not all of them. Seen here are 130,000 to 150,000 clones, 80% to 90% observed once, and the top ten hold approximately 10%. Sequences were obtained from PBMCs or T cells enriched from blood (not recorded which). These receptors were obtained from a man in his sixties who had recovered from COVID-19.

DNA of the CDR3: TGTGCCAGCAGGGGACAGGTTCGGACTGAAGCTTTCTTT. Its translation: CASRGQVRTEAFF. This chain links TRBV2 with TRBJ1-1, with 8 bases fitting TRBD1. The CDR3 is 13 residues long. The V and J ends lost 6 bases and 5 bases, in that order; junction bases with no gene match: 5. Germline V gene data show CDR1 as SNHLY and CDR2 as FYNNEI. The full variable domain, in which reference TRBV2 and TRBJ1-1 provide the parts outside the CDR3, is EPEVTQTPSHQVTQMGQEVILRCVPISNHLYFYWYRQILGQKVEFLVSFYNNEISEKSEIFDDQFSVERPDGSNFTLKIRSTKLEDSAMYFCASRGQVRTEAFFGQGTRLTVV.

The chain has TRBV13 and TRBJ2-7; D might be TRBD1 (5 bases). The CDR3 consists of 14 residues. Germline lookup yields CDR1 PRHDT and CDR2 FYEKMQ (reference sequence). V gave up 5 bases and J gave up 0 bases, with 11 bases separating them. The CDR3, as DNA: TGTGCCAGCAGCGGACATAGGATCTCCTACGAGCAGTACTTC. Amino acid sequence: CASSGHRISYEQYF.